Shown below are 20 T cell receptor beta chains from a single sample sequenced in a study of blood T cells in healthy people across ages. Alongside a J-beta primer mix, a sample-barcoded 5' primer served in a second PCR lasting about 7 to 11 cycles. From the 5' RACE reads, TCRdb called clonotypes with MiXCR, one entry per CDR3 protein. The table shows over a million distinct CDR3 sequences, with less than 50% occurring only once. Material for sequencing was blood. The receptors stem from a woman in her sixties or seventies in good health.

This clonotype showed up just a few times. The chain joins TRBV27 to TRBJ2-5; D is ambiguous. V lost 6 bases and J lost 11, with 19 bases in between. The CDR3 has 13 amino acids. CDR1 and CDR2 from the germline V gene are MNHEY and SMNVEV (reference sequence). The CDR3 nucleotides read TGTGCCAGCAGCCCTAACTCCACACCCAAGCAGTACTTC. Encoded protein: CASSPNSTPKQYF.

The chain combines TRBV12-3 or TRBV12-4 with TRBJ2-1, with 7 bases fitting TRBD2. CDR3 length: 14 amino acids. V was pared by 5 bases and J by 4 bases, with 5 bases of the junction left unmatched. CDR3 bases: TGTGCCAGCAGTAAGGCTAGCGGATACAATGAGCAGTTCTTC. Amino acid sequence: CASSKASGYNEQFF.

The chain links TRBV5-1 to TRBJ2-1; D call uncertain. Deletions cut 3 bases from V and 0 bases from J, with 13 bases between. There are 16 residues in the CDR3. Germline lookup yields CDR1 SGHRS and CDR2 YFSETQ. The CDR3 DNA follows: TGCGCCAGCAGCTCAGATCGGCGGAGCTCCTACAATGAGCAGTTCTTC. Its protein product is CASSSDRRSSYNEQFF.

DNA of the CDR3: TGTGCCAGCAACCAGAGACAGGGGACATCTTCCTACGAGCAGTTCTTC. Amino acid sequence: CASNQRQGTSSYEQFF. The V gene is TRBV7-2, the J gene TRBJ2-1; 8 bases match TRBD1. CDR1 SGHTA and CDR2 FQGNSA come from the germline V gene. This CDR3 is built from 16 residues. The junction had 18 bases not matched to a gene; V was cut back by 7 bases and J by 10 bases.

The V and J genes are TRBV2 and TRBJ1-5; 7 bases agree with TRBD1. Looked up from germline, CDR1 is SNHLY and CDR2 is FYNNEI. Losses at the gene ends were 8 bases for V and 5 bases for J; bases not matched to a gene: 6. CDR3 length equals 13 residues. CDR3 sequence reads: CASGQERYQPQHF. For the CDR3, the DNA is TGTGCCAGCGGACAGGAAAGATATCAGCCCCAGCATTTT.

The sample holds a few counts of this clonotype. The V call is TRBV3-1, the J call TRBJ2-7, with D possibly matching TRBD1 (6 bases). Trimming removed 3 bases at V and 3 bases at J, with 21 bases between. CDR3 size: 17 residues. CDR1 and CDR2 (germline): LGHDT, YNNKEL (reference sequence). CDR3: CASSHDYKGGKVYEQYF. As DNA, the CDR3 is TGTGCCAGCAGCCATGACTACAAAGGGGGAAAGGTCTACGAGCAGTACTTC.

This clonotype was found a few times. Written as DNA, the CDR3 is TGCAGCGTTGAATCCGGCAGGGTTATGGGCTACACCTTC. Protein product: CSVESGRVMGYTF. This chain links TRBV29-1 with TRBJ1-2, with D possibly TRBD1 on 5 matching bases. The CDR3 covers 13 residues. The germline V gene encodes CDR1 SQVTM and CDR2 ANQGSEA. Trimming stripped 2 bases from V and 8 bases from J, with 15 bases between.

The genes are TRBV18 and TRBJ2-5, with D possibly matching TRBD2 (6 bases). The CDR3 is 15 residues long. V was trimmed by 1 base and J by 2 bases, leaving 11 bases between them. The V gene's germline CDR1 is KGHSH and CDR2 LQKENI. The CDR3 nucleotides read TGTGCCAGCTCACCACTGCTGCGGGAACAAGAGACCCAGTACTTC. This sequence encodes CASSPLLREQETQYF.

V gene TRBV29-1 combines with J gene TRBJ2-4; D unresolved. The CDR3 covers 11 residues. Germline CDR1 reads SQVTM; CDR2 reads ANQGSEA. V gave up 7 bases and J gave up 15 bases, with 19 bases separating them. The CDR3 reads CSAVGETPPYF. For the CDR3, the DNA is TGCAGCGCCGTTGGAGAGACTCCACCGTACTTC.

The J gene is TRBJ2-5, the V gene TRBV4-1, with 8 bases aligning to TRBD1. The DNA end is more similar to TRBJ2-7, so the J call may be wrong. The CDR3 contains 16 residues. Germline CDR1 reads MGHRA; CDR2 reads YSYEKL. The CDR3 reads CASSQDGTGITPEQYF. The DNA for the CDR3 is TGCGCCAGCAGCCAAGATGGGACAGGTATTACTCCCGAGCAGTACTTC.

V gene TRBV3-1 combines with J gene TRBJ1-2; unclear D gene. Germline V gene sequence: CDR1 LGHDT, CDR2 YNNKEL (reference sequence). Trimming pared 0 bases from V and 3 bases from J, leaving 11 bases between. The CDR3 has 15 residues. The CDR3: CASSQDLRDYYGYTF. The CDR3 bases are TGTGCCAGCAGCCAAGATCTAAGGGATTACTATGGCTACACCTTC. Filled out from reference TRBV3-1 and TRBJ1-2, the complete variable domain reads DTAVSQTPKYLVTQMGNDKSIKCEQNLGHDTMYWYKQDSKKFLKIMFSYNNKELIINETVPNRFSPKSPDKAHLNLHINSLELGDSAVYFCASSQDLRDYYGYTFGSGTRLTVV.

This clonotype was counted a few times. The genes are TRBV27 and TRBJ1-4, with unresolved D. The CDR3 consists of 14 residues. Germline V gene lookup returns CDR1 MNHEY and CDR2 SMNVEV (reference sequence). V shed 3 bases and J shed 6 bases, with 11 bases lying between them. The CDR3 here is CASSFSGSDEKLFF. CDR3 nucleotides: TGTGCCAGCAGTTTTTCGGGTTCGGATGAAAAACTGTTTTTT.

The chain has TRBV3-1 and TRBJ2-7, with TRBD2 identical over 8 bases. V dropped 0 bases and J dropped 3; count of bases not matched to a gene: 10. Germline CDR1 reads LGHDT; CDR2 reads YNNKEL (reference sequence). The CDR3 covers 17 residues. This CDR3 reads CASSQDDSSGTYYEQYF. CDR3 DNA sequence: TGTGCCAGCAGCCAAGATGACAGTAGCGGGACCTACTACGAGCAGTACTTC.

The V call is TRBV4-1, the J call TRBJ2-7; 11 bases are shared with TRBD1. Germline CDR1 and CDR2: MGHRA and YSYEKL. V gave up 2 bases and J gave up 3 bases; unmatched junction bases: 6. CDR3 size: 16 residues. The CDR3 sequence is CASSQTTGTGGYEQYF. Here the CDR3 DNA reads TGCGCCAGCAGCCAAACTACCGGGACAGGGGGCTACGAGCAGTACTTC.

This clonotype has at least ten counts. The genes are TRBV4-1 and TRBJ2-3; 7 bases line up with TRBD2. Germline assignment: CDR1 MGHRA and CDR2 YSYEKL. V shed 0 bases and J 2 bases; nucleotides not matched to a gene: 11. The CDR3 length is 18 residues. CDR3 sequence (DNA): TGCGCCAGCAGCCAAGATGAAGATAGGACTAGGAACACAGATACGCAGTATTTT. It is translated as CASSQDEDRTRNTDTQYF.

A few counts support this clonotype. The chain combines TRBV15 with TRBJ2-1; 7 bases fit TRBD2. This CDR3 is built from 17 residues. J gave up 8 bases and V 0 bases, and 13 bases lay outside the gene matches. From germline, CDR1 is LNHNV and CDR2 YYDKDF (reference sequence). The CDR3, as DNA: TGTGCCACCAGCAGAGAGCCCCCCGGGACTACCGTCGATGAGCAGTTCTTC. It encodes CATSREPPGTTVDEQFF.

J is TRBJ1-4 and V is TRBV20-1; D gene uncertain. V was cut by 1 base and J by 4 bases, with 7 bases left in between. Germline values: CDR1 DFQATT, CDR2 SNEGSKA (reference sequence). The CDR3 runs to 13 residues. CDR3 sequence (DNA): TGCAGTGCTAGAGGCGGGTTTAATGAAAAACTGTTTTTT. Translated: CSARGGFNEKLFF.

The chain carries TRBV12-3 or TRBV12-4 and TRBJ1-2; D is ambiguous. Trimming cost V 2 bases and J 2 bases, with 9 bases left between them. The CDR3 is made up of 14 amino acids. The DNA of the CDR3 is TGTGCCAGCAGTTTACGGGTGGCCAACTATGGCTACACCTTC. Its protein is CASSLRVANYGYTF.

The CDR3 DNA is TGCAGCGTCCGCCCCGACCCGGGGGTGGAACTTTTGGCCCAGTACTTC. Amino acid sequence: CSVRPDPGVELLAQYF. The V and J genes are TRBV29-1 and TRBJ2-5; maybe TRBD2 (6 bases). Germline V gives CDR1 SQVTM, CDR2 ANQGSEA. Trimming removed 6 bases from V and 9 bases from J, with 29 bases in between. CDR3 length: 16 residues.

This chain links TRBV27 with TRBJ2-1; D call uncertain. V was trimmed by 6 bases and J by 13 bases, leaving 16 bases between them. This CDR3 has 12 amino acids. CDR1 and CDR2 (germline): MNHEY, SMNVEV (reference sequence). DNA for the CDR3: TGTGCCAGCAGGCCTCGCGACGGTCCTCAGTTCTTC. Protein product: CASRPRDGPQFF.